Following are 16 T cell receptor beta chains from one sample sequenced in a study of T cells in Graves' hyperthyroidism and ophthalmopathy. Authors of the study amplified TCR beta CDR3 regions from RNA transcripts. Using the HTBI primer set, a first-round RT-PCR was run on the TCR CDR3. From the multiplex PCR reads, TCRdb called clonotypes with MiXCR, one entry per CDR3 protein. The repertoire includes about 340,000 distinct CDR3 sequences, approximately 18% of them detected once, and around 54% sits in the top ten. The sample taken for sequencing was blood. All receptors derive from a woman in her forties or fifties with Graves' hyperthyroidism.

A few counts support this clonotype. This chain joins TRBV5-6 and TRBJ1-1, with no clear D. CDR1 is SGHDT and CDR2 is YYEEEE in the germline V gene. Trimming took 4 bases from V and 3 from J, leaving 10 bases between them. The CDR3 length is 13 residues. Here the CDR3 reads CASSEGYDTEAFF. The CDR3 region has the DNA TGTGCCAGCAGCGAGGGTTACGACACTGAAGCTTTCTTT.

A remark on this clonotype: One base away lies a much larger clone, so this may be a sequencing read error. The rearrangement uses TRBV9 and TRBJ2-7, with TRBD2 identical over 10 bases. Trimming removed 3 bases from V and 2 bases from J; junction bases left unmatched: 8. CDR1 is SGDLS, CDR2 YYNGEE, per germline. The CDR3 contains 16 residues. In DNA form, the CDR3 reads TGTGCCAGCAGCGCGTCCGGGACTAGCGCTGCCTACGAGCAGTACTTC. Translation gives CASSASGTSAAYEQYF.

This clonotype appeared a few times. Here the CDR3 DNA reads TGTGCCAGTAGTATAGGATTAGCCGGATCCTACGAGCAGTACTTC. Protein: CASSIGLAGSYEQYF. The V and J genes are TRBV19 and TRBJ2-7, with D uncertain. Germline V CDR1 and CDR2: LNHDA, SQIVND (reference sequence). The germline V and J ends were trimmed by 1 base and 1 base, with 11 bases remaining between them. This CDR3 is built from 15 residues.

This clonotype was seen a few times. The chain recombines TRBV5-1 with TRBJ2-7, with 9 bases identical to TRBD1. CDR1 is SGHRS and CDR2 is YFSETQ in the germline V gene. The J segment lost 6 bases and the V segment lost 1 base, leaving 5 bases of the junction unmatched. This CDR3 is built from 14 residues. The CDR3 spells CASSLTGGIGEQYF. CDR3 sequence (DNA): TGCGCCAGCAGCTTGACAGGGGGCATAGGCGAGCAGTACTTC.

This clonotype was observed many times. The chain uses TRBV2 and TRBJ2-5; D is unclear. Trimming took 6 bases from V and 5 from J, leaving 7 bases between them. Germline loops: CDR1 SNHLY, CDR2 FYNNEI. The CDR3 is made up of 11 amino acids. The CDR3 coding sequence is TGTGCCAGCAGCCCCCATGAGACCCAGTACTTC. Translating gives CASSPHETQYF.

V and J are TRBV18 and TRBJ2-7, with TRBD2 as a possible D gene (5 bases). CDR3 length: 15 residues. Trimming left V 5 bases short and J 2 bases short, with 16 bases between. The germline CDR1 and CDR2 sequences are KGHSH and LQKENI. The CDR3 bases are TGTGCCAGCTCAACTACTCTAGCAGACCCCTACGAGCAGTACTTC. Translated, it gives CASSTTLADPYEQYF.

This clonotype was observed at least ten times. The chain links TRBV6-2 or TRBV6-3 to TRBJ2-3; TRBD2 agrees at 8 bases. Germline CDR1 MNHEY, CDR2 SVGEGT. The CDR3 is 16 residues long. With V trimmed by 5 bases and J by 4 bases, 11 bases remained unmatched. This chain's CDR3 is CASSPQGLVGADTQYF. The CDR3 DNA follows: TGTGCCAGCAGTCCTCAGGGACTAGTTGGAGCAGATACGCAGTATTTT.

This clonotype was seen a handful of times. CDR3 in amino acids: CASSFQGSGGRGRSDTQYF. For the CDR3, the DNA is TGTGCCAGCAGTTTTCAGGGCAGTGGAGGGCGAGGGCGGTCAGATACGCAGTATTTT. The chain carries TRBV27 and TRBJ2-3, with D possibly TRBD2 on 6 matching bases. V gave up 3 bases and J gave up 4 bases, with 26 bases separating them. The CDR3 is 19 residues long. CDR1 and CDR2 from the germline V gene are MNHEY and SMNVEV (reference sequence).

There are many counts of this clonotype. This chain uses TRBV28 with TRBJ1-5; D possibly corresponds to TRBD1 (6 bases). Trimming left V 8 bases short and J 6 bases short, with 20 bases between. The CDR3 extends over 15 amino acids. Looked up from germline, CDR1 is MDHEN and CDR2 is SYDVKM. DNA for the CDR3: TGTGCCAGCTGCACGGGGGGCCGGGGAGCTCAGCCCCAGCATTTT. Translation: CASCTGGRGAQPQHF.

This clonotype was observed a few times. The chain employs TRBV5-5 and TRBJ2-1, with TRBD2 as a possible D gene (5 bases). Per germline, CDR1 SGHKS and CDR2 YYEKEE (reference sequence). The V and J ends lost 1 base and 7 bases respectively, with 12 bases between them. CDR3 length: 14 residues. CDR3 bases: TGTGCCAGCAGCTTGAGGCTGTCGGGAAATGAGCAGTTCTTC. As protein: CASSLRLSGNEQFF.

This clonotype was counted many times. The chain combines TRBV27 with TRBJ1-1; 8 bases are a match to TRBD1. This CDR3 is built from 16 residues. V dropped 6 bases and J dropped 1; count of bases not matched to a gene: 10. Germline V lookup: CDR1 MNHEY, CDR2 SMNVEV (reference sequence). In DNA, the CDR3 is TGTGCCAGCAGACCCGCGGGAGGGACAGGGAACACTGAAGCTTTCTTT. It specifies CASRPAGGTGNTEAFF.

The chain employs TRBV28 and TRBJ2-5; D is perhaps TRBD1 or TRBD2 (6 bases each). CDR1 MDHEN and CDR2 SYDVKM come from the germline V gene. Trimming removed 3 bases at V and 5 bases at J, with 16 bases between. This CDR3 spans 15 amino acids. The CDR3 spells CASSFLVGGRETQYF. For the CDR3, the DNA is TGTGCCAGCAGTTTCCTAGTGGGGGGCAGGGAGACCCAGTACTTC.

Details on this clonotype: The junction departs from the called germline gene at one end, perhaps through a read error. The chain has TRBV27 and TRBJ1-2, with a weak D call TRBD1 (6 bases). The CDR3 is 14 amino acids. The germline CDR1 and CDR2 sequences are MNHEY and SMNVEV (reference sequence). This chain's CDR3 is CAGSSDQGLYGYTF. Here the CDR3 DNA reads TGTGCCGGCAGTTCTGATCAGGGGCTCTATGGCTACACCTTC.

The V and J genes are TRBV28 and TRBJ2-1; 13 bases fit TRBD2. There are 16 residues in the CDR3. The V gene's germline CDR1 is MDHEN and CDR2 SYDVKM. V lost 4 bases, J lost 7 bases, and 7 bases stayed unmatched. The CDR3 sequence: CASSSQLAGGPNEQFF. CDR3 nucleotide sequence: TGTGCCAGCAGTTCCCAACTAGCGGGGGGGCCGAATGAGCAGTTCTTC.

This clonotype was counted at least ten times. The chain recombines TRBV5-8 with TRBJ2-1; TRBD2 matches at 8 bases. J was trimmed by 5 bases and V by 7 bases; bases with no gene match: 17. The CDR3 extends over 17 amino acids. CDR1 SGHTS and CDR2 YDEGEE come from the germline V gene. The CDR3 loop is CASARGGLEGINNEQFF. The CDR3 coding sequence is TGTGCCAGCGCCCGGGGGGGCCTAGAGGGGATAAACAATGAGCAGTTCTTC. The full variable domain, rest sourced from reference TRBV5-8 and TRBJ2-1, is EAGVTQSPTHLIKTRGQQATLRCSPISGHTSVYWYQQALGLGLQFLLWYDEGEERNRGNFPPRFSGRQFPNYSSELNVNALELEDSALYLCASARGGLEGINNEQFFGPGTRLTVL.

This clonotype has only a few counts. The J gene is TRBJ2-3, the V gene TRBV3-1; D is undetermined. The CDR3 loop spans 12 amino acids. The V gene's germline CDR1 is LGHDT and CDR2 YNNKEL (reference sequence). V lost 6 bases and J lost 4, with 8 bases in between. The CDR3 reads CASRHAADTQYF. The CDR3 DNA reads as TGTGCCAGCAGACACGCGGCAGATACGCAGTATTTT.